These 10 T cell receptor beta chains were all obtained from the same sample, sequenced in a study of T cell repertoires in cytomegalovirus infection. In TCRdb, the reads were re-called with MiXCR into one record per CDR3 protein. This sample yields some 230,000 distinct CDR3 sequences, of which over 20% are seen a single time; roughly 18% belongs to the top ten. The sequencing sample was made of CD8+ T cells from PBMCs. The receptors derive from a human donor in good health (CMV status not recorded). Some clones in this sample may be carry-over from other donors' samples.

This clonotype was detected a few times. V gene TRBV25-1 combines with J gene TRBJ1-1, with D maybe TRBD1 (5 bases). This CDR3 is built from 15 residues. Trimming took 5 bases from V and 5 from J, leaving 18 bases between them. The germline gives CDR1 MGHDK, CDR2 SYGVNS. Here the CDR3 reads CASSLRVGEETEAFF. The CDR3 DNA reads as TGTGCCAGCAGTCTCAGGGTAGGGGAGGAAACTGAAGCTTTCTTT.

As for this clonotype: A much larger clone lies a single base off, so this may be a read error. The V and J genes are TRBV7-9 and TRBJ2-1; TRBD2 is a possible D gene (6 bases). The germline V gene has CDR1 SEHNR and CDR2 FQNEAQ (reference sequence). V shed 5 bases and J shed 11 bases, with 25 bases lying between them. This CDR3 comprises 16 residues. The CDR3 DNA is TGTGCCAGCAGCCCCGGGGAATCGGGACTCGTTTTAAAGCAGTTCTTC. This translates into CASSPGESGLVLKQFF.

With regard to this clonotype: A much more abundant neighbour one base away suggests this may be a read error. The gene calls are TRBV2 and TRBJ2-7; a possible D gene is TRBD2 (5 bases). Trimming removed 1 base from V and 2 bases from J, with 6 bases in between. The CDR3 loop spans 13 amino acids. Germline CDR1 reads SNHLY; CDR2 reads FYNNEI. CDR3 protein: CASSEDGTYEQYF. The CDR3, as DNA: TGTGCCAGCAGTGAAGACGGGACCTACGAGCAGTACTTC.

This clonotype was counted only a few times. The rearrangement links TRBV4-1 to TRBJ1-4; D may be TRBD1 (5 bases). The CDR3 spans 13 residues. Trimming removed 2 bases at V and 8 bases at J, with 9 bases between. Per germline, CDR1 MGHRA and CDR2 YSYEKL. This CDR3 is CASSQSTVEKLFF. The DNA for the CDR3 is TGCGCCAGCAGCCAATCGACAGTCGAAAAACTGTTTTTT.

This clonotype was detected many times. The chain is built from TRBV7-9 and TRBJ2-3; D possibly corresponds to TRBD2 (5 bases). The V end was cut by 8 bases, the J end by 2 bases, with 8 bases between. This CDR3 region has 12 residues. The germline V gene has CDR1 SEHNR and CDR2 FQNEAQ (reference sequence). The CDR3 region has the DNA TGTGCCAGCGCCGGGGACACAGATACGCAGTATTTT. Its translation is CASAGDTDTQYF.

This clonotype was recorded a few times. The chain is built from TRBV19 and TRBJ1-1, with unresolved D. Germline V gene lookup returns CDR1 LNHDA and CDR2 SQIVND (reference sequence). The CDR3 length is 14 residues. Trimming shortened V by 7 bases and J by 0 bases, and 12 bases separated the two germline ends. Written as DNA, the CDR3 is TGTGCCAGTACCACAGCCAACATGAACACTGAAGCTTTCTTT. As protein: CASTTANMNTEAFF.

This sequence joins TRBV10-3 and TRBJ2-5, with 7 bases fitting TRBD1. V was pared by 7 bases and J by 1 base, with 0 bases of the junction left unmatched. The CDR3 covers 12 residues. Germline V gene lookup returns CDR1 ENHRY and CDR2 SYGVKD. Here the CDR3 reads CAIKGAQETQYF. The CDR3, as DNA: TGTGCCATCAAGGGGGCCCAAGAGACCCAGTACTTC.

This clonotype was detected only a few times. The chain is built from TRBV6-6 and TRBJ1-1; tentatively, D is TRBD1 (5 bases). The CDR3 sequence is 15 residues long. Per germline, CDR1 MNHNY and CDR2 SVGAGI (reference sequence). Trimming took 4 bases from V and 3 from J, leaving 15 bases between them. For the CDR3, the DNA is TGTGCCAGCAGTTTTCCGATTGGGGGTTACACTGAAGCTTTCTTT. Translation gives CASSFPIGGYTEAFF.

This clonotype occurred many times. CDR3 nucleotide sequence: TGTGCCACCAGTGATTTCCACTCGACTTATGGCTACACCTTC. Its translation is CATSDFHSTYGYTF. The rearrangement links TRBV24-1 to TRBJ1-2; no firm D call. Trimming took 1 base from V and 5 from J, leaving 10 bases between them. There are 14 residues in the CDR3. CDR1 KGHDR and CDR2 SFDVKD come from the germline V gene.

This clonotype was counted between two and nine times. The CDR3 DNA follows: TGTGCCAGCAGCTCCGGGGTCGGGGAGGTAAATCAGCCCCAGCATTTT. Translated, it gives CASSSGVGEVNQPQHF. The V call is TRBV7-8, the J call TRBJ1-5, with unresolved D. Germline assignment: CDR1 SGHVS and CDR2 FQNEAQ. CDR3 length: 16 amino acids. V was clipped by 4 bases and J by 4 bases, with 17 bases between them.